The present T cell receptor beta chain was sequenced within a study of blood T cell repertoires in COVID-19. Study overall: Samples came from the United States, Italy and Spain, spanning acute and convalescent COVID-19. T cells, B-cell-depleted T cells, or PBMCs supplied cDNA or gDNA.

The V end was cut by 2 bases, the J end by 5 bases, with 10 bases between. The CDR3 consists of 14 residues. Germline V lookup: CDR1 SGHVS, CDR2 FQNEAQ. The authors' processing: Reference gene primer amplification gave estimated nucleated cell counts. Data came from immunoSEQ multiplex PCR; TCRdb stores just in-frame clones and leaves some out. V, J and clone size reflect that table, while D and trimming were determined from the DNA. This sample has approximately 190,000 clones, with around 90% found just once. The chain has TRBV7-8 and TRBJ2-1; perhaps TRBD2 as D (6 bases). The sequence came from a man aged 45 to 65 with acute or convalescent COVID-19. The sequenced sample consisted of peripheral blood. CDR3 bases: TGTGCCAGCAGCTTAATGGAGGGGCACAATGAGCAGTTCTTC. This translates into CASSLMEGHNEQFF.